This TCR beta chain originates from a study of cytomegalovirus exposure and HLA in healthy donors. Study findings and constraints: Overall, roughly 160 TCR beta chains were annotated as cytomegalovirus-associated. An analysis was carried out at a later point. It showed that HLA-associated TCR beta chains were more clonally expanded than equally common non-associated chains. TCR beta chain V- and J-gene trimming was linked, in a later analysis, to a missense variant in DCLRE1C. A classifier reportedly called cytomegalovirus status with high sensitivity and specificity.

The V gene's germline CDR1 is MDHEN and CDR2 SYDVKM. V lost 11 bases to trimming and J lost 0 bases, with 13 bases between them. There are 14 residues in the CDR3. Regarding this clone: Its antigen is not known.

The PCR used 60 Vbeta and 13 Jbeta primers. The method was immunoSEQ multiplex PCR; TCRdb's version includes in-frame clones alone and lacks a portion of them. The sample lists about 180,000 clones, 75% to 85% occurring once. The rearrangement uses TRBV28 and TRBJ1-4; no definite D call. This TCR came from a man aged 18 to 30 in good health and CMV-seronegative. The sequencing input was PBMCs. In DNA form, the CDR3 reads TGTGCCGGGTCCTCGGGGACAACTAATGAAAAACTGTTTTTT. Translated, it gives CAGSSGTTNEKLFF.